This passage covers 20 T cell receptor beta chains from one sample sequenced in a study of shared clonotypes between healthy human individuals. TCRdb keeps only in-frame clones here, not all; method: immunoSEQ multiplex PCR. The table shows roughly 1 million clones, with roughly 75% occurring only once. Sequencing input: memory CD4+ T cells sorted from blood. The subset: CD45RA-negative fraction. The receptors stem from a man aged 18-30 years in good health.

The chain has TRBV20-1 and TRBJ1-2; D is unresolved. This CDR3 region has 9 residues. The V end was cut by 7 bases, the J end by 4 bases, with 4 bases between. Germline values: CDR1 DFQATT, CDR2 SNEGSKA (reference sequence). The CDR3 sequence: CSEGYGYTF. CDR3 nucleotides: TGCAGTGAAGGCTATGGCTACACCTTC.

J is TRBJ2-2 and V is TRBV7-3; possible D gene TRBD1, 5 bases. Germline values: CDR1 SGHTA, CDR2 FQGTGA. The CDR3 covers 13 residues. V gave up 2 bases and J gave up 5 bases, with 6 bases separating them. CDR3 in DNA: TGTGCCAGCAGCTTACAGGGAACCGGGGAGCTGTTTTTT. It yields the protein CASSLQGTGELFF.

This clone occurred a few times. This chain joins TRBV2 and TRBJ1-3; D is unclear. V was trimmed by 6 bases and J by 1 base, leaving 7 bases between them. Looked up from germline, CDR1 is SNHLY and CDR2 is FYNNEI. This CDR3 has 13 amino acids. The CDR3, as DNA: TGTGCCAGCAGGGAGAGGTCTGGAAACACCATATATTTT. Residues: CASRERSGNTIYF.

The chain joins TRBV18 to TRBJ2-3; D possibly corresponds to TRBD1 (6 bases). V lost 4 bases and J 4 bases, leaving 18 bases between the germline ends. The CDR3 contains 16 residues. Germline loops: CDR1 KGHSH, CDR2 LQKENI. CDR3 residues: CASSRGGTSQADTQYF. The CDR3 DNA reads TGTGCCAGCTCACGAGGGGGAACTTCTCAAGCAGATACGCAGTATTTT.

This clone was observed a single time. The chain is built from TRBV7-9 and TRBJ2-5, with 8 bases that match TRBD1. Trimming took 2 bases from V and 4 from J; bases not matched to a gene: 6. Germline V gene data show CDR1 as SEHNR and CDR2 as FQNEAQ (reference sequence). CDR3 length equals 15 residues. Here the CDR3 reads CASSLNAGGGETQYF. CDR3 sequence (DNA): TGTGCCAGCAGCTTAAACGCAGGGGGCGGAGAGACCCAGTACTTC.

V and J are TRBV5-1 and TRBJ1-1, with D possibly TRBD1 on 5 matching bases. CDR1 and CDR2 (germline): SGHRS, YFSETQ. The V end was cut by 3 bases, the J end by 0 bases, with 12 bases between. The CDR3 runs 15 residues. The chain's CDR3 is CASSSTGTVNTEAFF. The CDR3 DNA reads as TGCGCCAGCAGCTCTACCGGGACTGTGAACACTGAAGCTTTCTTT.

As concerns this clone: In the same sample, other DNA sequences code for this CDR3. The chain carries TRBV18 and TRBJ1-2; D might be TRBD1 (6 bases). The germline V gene encodes CDR1 KGHSH and CDR2 LQKENI. V was trimmed by 1 base and J by 8 bases, leaving 8 bases between them. This CDR3 comprises 12 residues. CDR3 sequence reads: CASSPRGQGYTF. The DNA of the CDR3 is TGTGCCAGCTCACCACGGGGGCAGGGCTACACCTTC.

The rearrangement joins TRBV13 to TRBJ2-6, with TRBD2 matching over 8 bases. The CDR3 sequence is 17 residues long. With V trimmed by 0 bases and J by 3 bases, 4 bases remained unmatched. CDR1 and CDR2 (germline): PRHDT, FYEKMQ (reference sequence). The CDR3 region is CASSLGRGGRGANVLTF. CDR3 DNA sequence: TGTGCCAGCAGCTTAGGACGGGGGGGTCGTGGGGCCAACGTCCTGACTTTC. Complete variable domain (other parts from reference TRBV13 and TRBJ2-6): AAGVIQSPRHLIKEKRETATLKCYPIPRHDTVYWYQQGPGQDPQFLISFYEKMQSDKGSIPDRFSAQQFSDYHSELNMSSLELGDSALYFCASSLGRGGRGANVLTFGAGSRLTVL.

The V gene is TRBV2, the J gene TRBJ2-7; maybe TRBD2 (6 bases). The germline CDR1 and CDR2 sequences are SNHLY and FYNNEI. The CDR3 covers 13 residues. Trimming removed 6 bases at V and 2 bases at J, with 11 bases between. The CDR3 nucleotides read TGTGCCAGCAGGGCGGGAATGACCTACGAGCAGTACTTC. Translation: CASRAGMTYEQYF.

The chain links TRBV5-8 to TRBJ1-5; TRBD1 agrees at 8 bases. V lost 4 bases and J lost 3; bases outside the gene matches: 6. CDR1 SGHTS and CDR2 YDEGEE come from the germline V gene. CDR3 length equals 15 residues. This CDR3 is CASSTRTGINQPQHF. In DNA form, the CDR3 reads TGTGCCAGCAGCACCAGGACAGGGATCAATCAGCCCCAGCATTTT.

This clone has just one count. Compared with germline, one end of the junction differs, possibly owing to a read error. The gene calls are TRBV5-1 and TRBJ1-2; D gene unclear. The CDR3 contains 15 residues. Germline loops: CDR1 SGHRS, CDR2 YFSETQ. CDR3 DNA: TGCGCCAGCAGCTTGGCTGGGGTTTCCTCCTATAGCTACACCTTC. Encoded protein: CASSLAGVSSYSYTF.

This chain connects TRBV9 to TRBJ1-2, with a possible D match to TRBD1 (6 bases). The CDR3 loop spans 14 amino acids. The V end was cut by 3 bases, the J end by 6 bases, with 15 bases between. Germline V gene lookup returns CDR1 SGDLS and CDR2 YYNGEE. DNA for the CDR3: TGTGCCAGCAGCGGTGGCAGGGGCATGCATGGCTACACCTTC. It translates to CASSGGRGMHGYTF.

The chain is built from TRBV6-1 and TRBJ2-5; D is perhaps TRBD2 (5 bases). Trimming cost V 6 bases and J 5 bases, with 16 bases left between them. The CDR3 contains 14 residues. CDR1 MNHNS and CDR2 SASEGT come from the germline V gene. CDR3 amino acids: CASRSAATGETQYF. The CDR3, as DNA: TGTGCCAGCAGGTCGGCCGCGACGGGGGAGACCCAGTACTTC.

This chain joins TRBV4-3 and TRBJ1-2, with a possible D match to TRBD1 (6 bases). The CDR3 contains 13 residues. Trimming cost V 4 bases and J 5 bases, with 11 bases left between them. CDR1 and CDR2 from the germline V gene are LGHNA and YSLEER. As DNA, the CDR3 is TGCGCCAGCAGCCTGGACAGAGAGTATGGCTACACCTTC. This sequence encodes CASSLDREYGYTF.

The sample holds one count of this clone. The chain joins TRBV4-2 to TRBJ2-5; TRBD2 is a possible D gene (6 bases). CDR1 is LGHNA, CDR2 YNFKEQ, per germline. The CDR3 has 15 amino acids. V was pared by 1 base and J by 9 bases, with 18 bases between. The CDR3 DNA reads as TGTGCCAGCAGCCAAGGACTAGTCCATAATTTTCCCCAGTACTTC. Its translation: CASSQGLVHNFPQYF.

This clone was detected a few times. J is TRBJ1-1 and V is TRBV5-6; D gene ambiguous. Trimming cost V 4 bases and J 7 bases, with 11 bases left between them. The CDR3 sequence is 12 residues long. Germline V lookup: CDR1 SGHDT, CDR2 YYEEEE. CDR3 nucleotide sequence: TGTGCCAGCAGCAGGCCTGAGGGTGAAGCTTTCTTT. Translated, it gives CASSRPEGEAFF.

The gene calls are TRBV6-5 and TRBJ1-5, with no clear D. Germline assignment: CDR1 MNHEY and CDR2 SVGAGI. This CDR3 has 12 amino acids. Trimming stripped 8 bases from V and 8 bases from J, with 13 bases between. The CDR3 DNA is TGTGCCAGCGGACGTGGCCGGGAGCCCCAGCATTTT. Encoded protein: CASGRGREPQHF.

In nucleotides, the CDR3 is TGTGCCAGCAGTTTAAGAGGAGCCTATGGCTACACCTTC. Protein sequence: CASSLRGAYGYTF. This chain connects TRBV28 to TRBJ1-2; D is uncertain. The germline V and J ends were trimmed by 2 bases and 4 bases, with 8 bases remaining between them. This CDR3 has 13 residues. Germline V gene lookup returns CDR1 MDHEN and CDR2 SYDVKM.

The V and J genes are TRBV9 and TRBJ1-2, with TRBD1 matching 7 bases. CDR3 length equals 14 residues. The ends lost 4 bases at V and 5 bases at J; junction bases unmatched: 8. Germline V lookup: CDR1 SGDLS, CDR2 YYNGEE. In nucleotides, the CDR3 is TGTGCCAGCAGCCGTACAGGGGCTGGGTATGGCTACACCTTC. It yields the protein CASSRTGAGYGYTF.

The chain uses TRBV7-8 and TRBJ2-5; D gene uncertain. The V end was cut by 5 bases, the J end by 7 bases, with 8 bases between. CDR1 is SGHVS, CDR2 FQNEAQ, per germline. The length of the CDR3 is 11 residues. The chain's CDR3 is CASSPERTQYF. CDR3 DNA: TGTGCCAGCAGCCCCGAGAGGACCCAGTACTTC.